The clone carrying this TCR beta chain has a handful of counts. Its antigen is not identified. This sample stems from a study of blood T cells in healthy people across ages. Study conclusions and caveats: Unknown donor CMV status possibly confounded expanded clonotype changes.

For the second PCR, which ran for roughly 6 to 11 cycles, a sample-barcoded 5' primer and a J-beta primer mix were used. Researchers report that a template-switch adaptor with 12 random nucleotides tagged each cDNA molecule. MiXCR was run by TCRdb on the 5' RACE reads, yielding one entry per CDR3 protein. Counted here are about a million distinct CDR3 sequences, just over 50% occurring once; the ten biggest clones make up roughly 23%. Per-sample PBMC isolation yielded at least 7 million cells. Specimen: blood. This TCR was sampled from a woman between 55 and 75 years old in good health.

The CDR3 nucleotides are TGCAGCGTTGATGAGACAGGGGGTTCCGGCTACACCTTC. It codes for CSVDETGGSGYTF. The chain combines TRBV29-1 with TRBJ1-2, with 9 positions matching TRBD1. This CDR3 spans 13 amino acids. V shed 3 bases and J 8 bases; nucleotides not matched to a gene: 7. Germline V gives CDR1 SQVTM, CDR2 ANQGSEA.